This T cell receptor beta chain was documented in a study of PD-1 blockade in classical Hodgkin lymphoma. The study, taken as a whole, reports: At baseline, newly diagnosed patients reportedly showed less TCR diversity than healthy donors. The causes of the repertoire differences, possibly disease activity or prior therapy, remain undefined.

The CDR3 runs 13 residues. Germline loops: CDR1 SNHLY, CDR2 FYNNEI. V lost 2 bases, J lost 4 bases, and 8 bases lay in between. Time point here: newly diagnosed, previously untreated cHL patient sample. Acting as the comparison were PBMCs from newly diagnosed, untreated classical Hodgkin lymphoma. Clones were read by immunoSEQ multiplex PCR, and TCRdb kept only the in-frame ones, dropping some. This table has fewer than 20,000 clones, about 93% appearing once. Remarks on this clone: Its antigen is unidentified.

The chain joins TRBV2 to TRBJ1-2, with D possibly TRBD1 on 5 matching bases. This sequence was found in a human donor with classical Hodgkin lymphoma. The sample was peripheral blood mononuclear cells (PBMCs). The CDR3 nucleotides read TGTGCCAGCAGTGAACTGGGGCCCTATGGCTACACCTTC. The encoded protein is CASSELGPYGYTF.